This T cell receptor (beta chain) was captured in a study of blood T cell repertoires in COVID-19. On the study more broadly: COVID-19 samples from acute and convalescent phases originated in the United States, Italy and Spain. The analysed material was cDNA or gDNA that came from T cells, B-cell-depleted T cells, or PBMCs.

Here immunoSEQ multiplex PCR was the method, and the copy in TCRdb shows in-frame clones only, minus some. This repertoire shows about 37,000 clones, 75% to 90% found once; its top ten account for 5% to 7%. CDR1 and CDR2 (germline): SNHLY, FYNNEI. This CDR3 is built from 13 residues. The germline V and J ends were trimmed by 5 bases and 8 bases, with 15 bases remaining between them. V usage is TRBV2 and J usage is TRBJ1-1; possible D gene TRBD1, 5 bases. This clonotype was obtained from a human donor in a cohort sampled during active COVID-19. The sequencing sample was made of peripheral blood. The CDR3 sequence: CASSQGRRGEAFF. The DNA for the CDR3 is TGTGCCAGCAGTCAAGGACGGCGGGGCGAAGCTTTCTTT.